The 24 T cell receptor beta chains in this list originate from one sample, sequenced in a study of cytomegalovirus exposure and HLA in healthy donors. Here immunoSEQ multiplex PCR was the method, and the copy in TCRdb shows in-frame clones only, minus some. The sample has about 75,000 clones, roughly 80% seen once. Material: PBMCs. The receptor source for this set is a man aged 25-40 years in good health and CMV-seronegative.

The V and J genes are TRBV28 and TRBJ1-5, with TRBD1 identical over 7 bases. After removal of 4 bases from V and 5 bases from J, the junction contained 5 bases not matched to a gene. There are 14 residues in the CDR3. Germline V gene sequence: CDR1 MDHEN, CDR2 SYDVKM. The CDR3 DNA reads as TGTGCCAGCAGTTCCCCTCAGGGGGATCAGCCCCAGCATTTT. It codes for CASSSPQGDQPQHF.

The gene calls are TRBV7-2 and TRBJ2-5; 8 bases map to TRBD1. V was clipped by 1 base and J by 5 bases; unmatched bases: 6. From germline, CDR1 is SGHTA and CDR2 FQGNSA. The length of the CDR3 is 15 residues. The CDR3 loop is CASSLGGTGWETQYF. DNA of the CDR3: TGTGCCAGCAGCTTAGGGGGGACAGGATGGGAGACCCAGTACTTC.

The chain uses TRBV9 and TRBJ1-3; D perhaps matches TRBD1 (6 bases). Germline CDR1 and CDR2: SGDLS and YYNGEE. V was cut by 0 bases and J by 7 bases, with 11 bases left in between. CDR3 length equals 14 residues. The CDR3 reads CASSVGRGGNTIYF. The CDR3 coding sequence is TGTGCCAGCAGCGTAGGGCGTGGGGGCAACACCATATATTTT.

This chain links TRBV4-1 with TRBJ1-5, with D unclear. In germline, CDR1 is MGHRA, CDR2 YSYEKL. Deletions cut 4 bases from V and 2 bases from J, with 18 bases between. CDR3 length: 17 residues. CDR3 sequence reads: CASSLSVVGTGNQPQHF. In DNA form, the CDR3 reads TGCGCCAGCAGCCTAAGTGTTGTAGGAACAGGCAATCAGCCCCAGCATTTT.

The chain is built from TRBV30 and TRBJ1-5; D not resolved. The CDR3 length is 13 residues. Trimming removed 0 bases at V and 4 bases at J, with 7 bases between. Germline assignment: CDR1 GTSNPN and CDR2 SVGIG (reference sequence). For the CDR3, the DNA is TGTGCCTGGAGTGTTAAGACTAATCAGCCCCAGCATTTT. This sequence encodes CAWSVKTNQPQHF.

V is TRBV27 and J is TRBJ2-5; 11 bases line up with TRBD2. The V and J ends lost 5 bases and 4 bases, in that order; junction bases with no gene match: 12. CDR3 length equals 17 residues. CDR1 is MNHEY and CDR2 is SMNVEV in the germline V gene (reference sequence). The CDR3 sequence is CASSTIRLAGKRETQYF. CDR3 bases: TGTGCCAGCAGTACGATTAGACTAGCGGGAAAGAGAGAGACCCAGTACTTC.

About this clone: At one boundary the junction diverges from the germline segment, which might be a read error. The CDR3 region has the DNA TGTGCTAGCAGCTTAGTGAAGGCAGGGCCTTTGGAGACCCAGTACTTC. Amino acids: CASSLVKAGPLETQYF. This chain connects TRBV7-7 to TRBJ2-5; tentative D call: TRBD1 (5 bases). Germline lookup yields CDR1 SSHAT and CDR2 FNYEAQ (reference sequence). CDR3 length: 16 residues.

The V and J genes are TRBV4-1 and TRBJ1-6; D remains ambiguous. Trimming took off 1 base at V and 7 bases at J, with 8 bases between the two ends. Germline CDR1 and CDR2: MGHRA and YSYEKL. This CDR3 is built from 14 residues. The CDR3 DNA sequence: TGCGCCAGCAGCCAAGGGACTTACAATTCACCCCTCCACTTT. Translation gives CASSQGTYNSPLHF.

A few counts support this clone. The chain uses TRBV6-1 and TRBJ1-2; possibly TRBD1 for D (6 bases). The CDR3 has 12 residues. Germline CDR1 reads MNHNS; CDR2 reads SASEGT. V dropped 9 bases and J dropped 7 bases, with 15 bases sitting between them. The CDR3 here is CASTTGSVGYTF. Written as DNA, the CDR3 is TGTGCCAGTACTACAGGGTCCGTTGGCTACACCTTC.

This clone occurred once. J is TRBJ1-2 and V is TRBV2; 11 bases fit TRBD1. CDR1 is SNHLY and CDR2 is FYNNEI in the germline V gene. The CDR3 is 15 amino acids. Trimming took 7 bases from V and 4 from J; bases not matched to a gene: 8. The CDR3 coding sequence is TGTGCCAGCATGGCGGACAGGGGGCGCCTCTATGGCTACACCTTC. Protein: CASMADRGRLYGYTF.

This chain uses TRBV7-9 with TRBJ1-1; the D gene is possibly TRBD1 (5 bases). Germline V gene lookup returns CDR1 SEHNR and CDR2 FQNEAQ (reference sequence). The CDR3 runs 14 residues. V was cut by 8 bases and J by 4 bases, with 17 bases left in between. CDR3 amino acids: CASCPQALCTEAFF. DNA of the CDR3: TGTGCCAGCTGTCCACAGGCGCTGTGCACTGAAGCTTTCTTT.

The chain is built from TRBV27 and TRBJ1-4; TRBD1 agrees at 8 bases. This CDR3 spans 15 amino acids. Germline loops: CDR1 MNHEY, CDR2 SMNVEV (reference sequence). V lost 5 bases and J lost 3; bases outside the gene matches: 5. DNA of the CDR3: TGTGCCAGCAGTCCCCAGGGGGCGGCTAATGAAAAACTGTTTTTT. Translating gives CASSPQGAANEKLFF.

The rearrangement joins TRBV28 to TRBJ2-2, with 9 bases lining up with TRBD1. This CDR3 region has 16 residues. J was trimmed by 5 bases and V by 2 bases; bases with no gene match: 6. Germline CDR1 is MDHEN and CDR2 is SYDVKM. CDR3 DNA sequence: TGTGCCAGCAGTTTACTGGGACAGGGAGAGACCGGGGAGCTGTTTTTT. Translating it yields CASSLLGQGETGELFF. Looking up the rest from reference TRBV28 and TRBJ2-2 gives the full variable domain: DVKVTQSSRYLVKRTGEKVFLECVQDMDHENMFWYRQDPGLGLRLIYFSYDVKMKEKGDIPEGYSVSREKKERFSLILESASTNQTSMYLCASSLLGQGETGELFFGEGSRLTVL.

The chain has TRBV30 and TRBJ2-5; 10 bases fit TRBD1. The CDR3 extends over 16 amino acids. Losses at the gene ends were 0 bases for V and 4 bases for J; bases not matched to a gene: 8. Germline loops: CDR1 GTSNPN, CDR2 SVGIG (reference sequence). CDR3 residues: CAWSVWDRGRGETQYF. CDR3 in DNA: TGTGCCTGGAGTGTTTGGGACAGGGGCCGGGGAGAGACCCAGTACTTC.

This clone has only one observation. The chain links TRBV2 to TRBJ2-2; 7 bases map to TRBD2. After removal of 5 bases from V and 6 bases from J, the junction contained 12 bases not matched to a gene. This CDR3 comprises 16 residues. Germline values: CDR1 SNHLY, CDR2 FYNNEI. CDR3: CASSRTQRDWAGELFF. The CDR3 DNA is TGTGCCAGCAGTAGAACCCAGCGGGATTGGGCCGGGGAGCTGTTTTTT. The full variable domain, rest sourced from reference TRBV2 and TRBJ2-2, is EPEVTQTPSHQVTQMGQEVILRCVPISNHLYFYWYRQILGQKVEFLVSFYNNEISEKSEIFDDQFSVERPDGSNFTLKIRSTKLEDSAMYFCASSRTQRDWAGELFFGEGSRLTVL.

The V and J genes are TRBV6-5 and TRBJ2-1; D ambiguous. The CDR3 runs 13 residues. Trimming took off 5 bases at V and 6 bases at J, with 11 bases between the two ends. Germline V lookup: CDR1 MNHEY, CDR2 SVGAGI. The CDR3 region has the DNA TGTGCCAGCAGTCCCCTAGGCGGCAATGAGCAGTTCTTC. Amino acids: CASSPLGGNEQFF.

The chain uses TRBV7-9 and TRBJ2-7; TRBD1 is a possible D gene (6 bases). The CDR3 extends over 15 amino acids. Trimming left V 5 bases short and J 4 bases short, with 18 bases between. The germline gives CDR1 SEHNR, CDR2 FQNEAQ (reference sequence). The CDR3 spells CASSREDSRSYEQYF. CDR3 DNA: TGTGCCAGCAGCAGAGAGGACAGCCGATCATACGAGCAGTACTTC.

This sequence joins TRBV29-1 and TRBJ1-4; no definite D call. Trimming stripped 5 bases from V and 8 bases from J, with 12 bases between. The CDR3 sequence is 12 residues long. Germline assignment: CDR1 SQVTM and CDR2 ANQGSEA. The DNA of the CDR3 is TGCAGCGTTCGCGGGTCTGGGGAAAAACTGTTTTTT. Translated, it gives CSVRGSGEKLFF.

This sequence joins TRBV7-9 and TRBJ2-2, with 9 bases matching TRBD2. The CDR3 has 18 residues. CDR1 SEHNR and CDR2 FQNEAQ come from the germline V gene (reference sequence). With V trimmed by 2 bases and J by 5 bases, 12 bases remained unmatched. The CDR3 spells CASSLLRREGRRTGELFF. The DNA for the CDR3 is TGTGCCAGCAGCTTATTGCGGCGGGAGGGCCGAAGGACCGGGGAGCTGTTTTTT.

This clone was seen just once. The chain has TRBV18 and TRBJ2-2; TRBD1 matches 9 bases. Trimming took 5 bases from V and 1 from J; bases not matched to a gene: 14. This CDR3 comprises 19 residues. Germline V gene data show CDR1 as KGHSH and CDR2 as LQKENI. Here the CDR3 DNA reads TGTGCCAGCTCAAGACCGCTAACAGGGGGCAAGTGGAACACCGGGGAGCTGTTTTTT. Encoded protein: CASSRPLTGGKWNTGELFF. Variable domain in full (rest from reference TRBV18 and TRBJ2-2): NAGVMQNPRHLVRRRGQEARLRCSPMKGHSHVYWYRQLPEEGLKFMVYLQKENIIDESGMPKERFSAEFPKEGPSILRIQQVVRGDSAAYFCASSRPLTGGKWNTGELFFGEGSRLTVL.

The chain employs TRBV2 and TRBJ1-6; D unclear. Germline loops: CDR1 SNHLY, CDR2 FYNNEI. The CDR3 spans 13 residues. The V gene lost 4 bases and the J gene lost 9 bases, with 10 bases spanning the gap. The DNA for the CDR3 is TGTGCCAGCAGTGCGGAGTTACCTTCACCCCTCCACTTT. This encodes CASSAELPSPLHF.

The chain links TRBV5-1 to TRBJ2-5; TRBD2 matches at 7 bases. The CDR3 has 16 residues. Trimming cost V 0 bases and J 4 bases; bases outside gene matches: 9. CDR1 SGHRS and CDR2 YFSETQ come from the germline V gene. In nucleotides, the CDR3 is TGCGCCAGCAGCTTGGGGGGCCAGCGGGGACGAGAGACCCAGTACTTC. This codes for CASSLGGQRGRETQYF.

The V call is TRBV15, the J call TRBJ1-5; TRBD1 is a possible D gene (5 bases). V was trimmed by 1 base and J by 3 bases, leaving 10 bases between them. This CDR3 is built from 15 residues. The germline gives CDR1 LNHNV, CDR2 YYDKDF (reference sequence). CDR3 nucleotide sequence: TGTGCCACCAGCAGAGCCAGGGTGGACAATCAGCCCCAGCATTTT. Translation gives CATSRARVDNQPQHF.

The rearrangement uses TRBV30 and TRBJ2-1; TRBD2 agrees at 11 bases. V lost 1 base, J lost 7 bases, and 3 bases stayed unmatched. Germline CDR1 and CDR2: GTSNPN and SVGIG (reference sequence). This CDR3 spans 14 amino acids. The CDR3 loop is CAWSDLAGGNEQFF. DNA of the CDR3: TGTGCCTGGAGTGATCTAGCGGGGGGAAATGAGCAGTTCTTC.